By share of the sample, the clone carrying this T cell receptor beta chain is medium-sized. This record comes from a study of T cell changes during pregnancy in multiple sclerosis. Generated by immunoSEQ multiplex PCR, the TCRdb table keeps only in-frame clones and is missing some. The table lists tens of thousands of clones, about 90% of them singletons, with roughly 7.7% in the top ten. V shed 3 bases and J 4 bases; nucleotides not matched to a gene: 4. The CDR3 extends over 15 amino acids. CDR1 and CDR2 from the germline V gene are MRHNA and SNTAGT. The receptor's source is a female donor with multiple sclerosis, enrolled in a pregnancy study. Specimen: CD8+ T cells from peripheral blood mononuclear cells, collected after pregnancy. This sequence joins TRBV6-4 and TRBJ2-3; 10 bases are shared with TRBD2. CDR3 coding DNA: TGTGCCAGCAGTGAAGCGGGAGGGCCTGCAGATACGCAGTATTTT. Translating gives CASSEAGGPADTQYF.